These 32 T cell receptor beta chains were all obtained from the same sample, sequenced in a study of blood T cell dynamics during melanoma immunotherapy. The time point here: week 3, after first cycle of checkpoint inhibitor. Repertoires were generated with immunoSEQ multiplex PCR, while TCRdb's copy carries only in-frame clones and drops some. The data contain about 9,700 clones, approximately 86% of them singletons. This specimen was blood, taken from a patient treated with checkpoint blockade. The origin of the receptors is a human donor with melanoma.

This chain uses TRBV1 with TRBJ2-2; the D call in the table, TRBD2, was not verified against the DNA. TRBV1 represents a pseudogene. This CDR3 region has 20 residues. The CDR3 DNA follows: TGCACCAGCAGCCTCAGGGTCCGGGGGTTGCGGGAGTGGTACACCGGGGAGCTGTTTTTT. As protein: CTSSLRVRGLREWYTGELFF.

This clone was seen only a few times. The gene calls are TRBV28 and TRBJ1-2, with D unclear. The CDR3 has 13 residues. The germline gives CDR1 MDHEN, CDR2 SYDVKM. Trimming took 6 bases from V and 1 from J, leaving 9 bases between them. DNA for the CDR3: TGTGCCAGCAGCTCGACACTTAACTATGGCTACACCTTC. Translation gives CASSSTLNYGYTF.

The table lists this clone with a count of one. The chain uses TRBV11-2 and TRBJ2-1; TRBD2 might be the D (6 bases). Germline V gene sequence: CDR1 SGHAT, CDR2 FQNNGV. This CDR3 is 13 amino acids long. V lost 1 base and J 7 bases, leaving 8 bases between the germline ends. The CDR3 region has the DNA TGTGCCAGCAGCTTAGCTCTAGCGAATGAGCAGTTCTTC. This gives the protein CASSLALANEQFF.

In DNA form, the CDR3 reads TGTGCCAGCAGTTACAGGTTTGAAGCTTTCTTT. As protein: CASSYRFEAFF. The chain employs TRBV6-5 and TRBJ1-1; unclear D gene. Trimming took off 2 bases at V and 7 bases at J, with 5 bases between the two ends. CDR1 is MNHEY, CDR2 SVGAGI, per germline. The CDR3 is made up of 11 amino acids.

This chain connects TRBV4-3 to TRBJ1-2, with unresolved D. CDR3 size: 15 residues. Germline CDR1 and CDR2: LGHNA and YSLEER. Trimming stripped 0 bases from V and 2 bases from J, with 10 bases between. CDR3 DNA: TGCGCCAGCAGCCAAGATCGGTCTGTAAACTATGGCTACACCTTC. As protein: CASSQDRSVNYGYTF.

This clone turned up a few times. This rearrangement joins TRBV27 to TRBJ2-2; D possibly corresponds to TRBD1 (6 bases). From germline, CDR1 is MNHEY and CDR2 SMNVEV (reference sequence). The CDR3 is made up of 15 amino acids. V shed 6 bases and J shed 6 bases, with 17 bases lying between them. CDR3 coding DNA: TGTGCCAGCAGATCCACAGGGAAGGGAGCCGGGGAGCTGTTTTTT. Protein product: CASRSTGKGAGELFF.

J is TRBJ1-2 and V is TRBV20-1; tentatively, D is TRBD1 (5 bases). V was trimmed by 6 bases and J by 5 bases, leaving 10 bases between them. This CDR3 spans 11 amino acids. Germline values: CDR1 DFQATT, CDR2 SNEGSKA (reference sequence). CDR3 in DNA: TGCAGTGCCCTCCGGGGGTATGGCTACACCTTC. Amino acids: CSALRGYGYTF.

The gene calls are TRBV19 and TRBJ2-5; 7 positions match TRBD2. Germline V gene data show CDR1 as LNHDA and CDR2 as SQIVND (reference sequence). This CDR3 is 12 amino acids long. Losses at the gene ends were 2 bases for V and 11 bases for J; bases not matched to a gene: 5. The CDR3 sequence is CASSITGGEQYF. DNA for the CDR3: TGTGCCAGTAGTATAACGGGAGGAGAGCAGTACTTC.

The V and J genes are TRBV5-4 and TRBJ2-1, with 9 bases that match TRBD2. There are 15 residues in the CDR3. Germline values: CDR1 SGHNT, CDR2 YYREEE (reference sequence). V was clipped by 2 bases and J by 4 bases; unmatched bases: 4. CDR3 sequence: CASSLAGGQYNEQFF. The DNA for the CDR3 is TGTGCCAGCAGCTTAGCGGGAGGCCAGTACAATGAGCAGTTCTTC.

The genes are TRBV18 and TRBJ2-4; 9 bases map to TRBD1. The CDR3 runs to 15 residues. The V gene's germline CDR1 is KGHSH and CDR2 LQKENI. The V gene end was trimmed by 6 bases and the J gene end by 4 bases; junction bases not matched to a gene: 7. This chain's CDR3 is CASSQGGTGKNIQYF. The DNA for the CDR3 is TGTGCCAGCTCTCAAGGCGGGACAGGGAAAAACATTCAGTACTTC.

V is TRBV10-2 and J is TRBJ2-1; either TRBD1 or TRBD2 may fit D (6 bases each). The V and J ends lost 7 bases and 15 bases respectively, with 19 bases between them. The germline gives CDR1 WSHSY, CDR2 SAAADI. The CDR3 is 12 residues long. DNA for the CDR3: TGCGCCAGCATGTTTCGCAAGGGGGGCTGGTTCTTC. This gives the protein CASMFRKGGWFF.

This rearrangement joins TRBV5-1 to TRBJ1-4; 7 nucleotides match TRBD1. Per germline, CDR1 SGHRS and CDR2 YFSETQ. CDR3 size: 14 residues. The V segment lost 4 bases and the J segment 8 bases; nucleotides outside the gene matches: 8. The CDR3 DNA follows: TGCGCCAGCAGCGCGGGACAGCCAGACGAAAAACTGTTTTTT. Protein: CASSAGQPDEKLFF.

V usage is TRBV18 and J usage is TRBJ2-5; 11 bases are shared with TRBD1. The CDR3 has 15 residues. The germline gives CDR1 KGHSH, CDR2 LQKENI. The V and J ends lost 3 bases and 4 bases, in that order; junction bases with no gene match: 4. CDR3 nucleotides: TGTGCCAGCTCACCGGGACAGGGGGAGATAGAGACCCAGTACTTC. Translating gives CASSPGQGEIETQYF.

This clone has a handful of counts. The chain uses TRBV29-1 and TRBJ1-1, with D unresolved. The V gene lost 6 bases and the J gene lost 0 bases, with 14 bases spanning the gap. Germline-derived CDR1 and CDR2 are SQVTM and ANQGSEA. The CDR3 is 14 residues long. CDR3 sequence reads: CSVWSQVLNTEAFF. In nucleotides, the CDR3 is TGCAGCGTGTGGAGCCAGGTCCTGAACACTGAAGCTTTCTTT.

The V call is TRBV28, the J call TRBJ1-3, with no clear D. The V gene lost 5 bases and the J gene lost 4 bases, with 12 bases spanning the gap. The CDR3 spans 14 residues. Germline values: CDR1 MDHEN, CDR2 SYDVKM. In DNA, the CDR3 is TGTGCCAGCAGTCTCGGGCATGCGGGAAACACCATATATTTT. It specifies CASSLGHAGNTIYF.

The CDR3 loop reads CASSSPKLEQYF. The CDR3 DNA is TGTGCCAGCAGTTCCCCCAAGCTGGAGCAGTACTTC. This sequence joins TRBV28 and TRBJ2-7; D is ambiguous. Trimming pared 4 bases from V and 7 bases from J, leaving 11 bases between. Germline CDR1 MDHEN, CDR2 SYDVKM. The CDR3 totals 12 residues.

The chain recombines TRBV10-2 with TRBJ2-5; TRBD1 agrees at 8 bases. The J call may be mistaken, given a closer DNA end match to TRBJ2-7. Germline V gene data show CDR1 as WSHSY and CDR2 as SAAADI. CDR3 length equals 16 residues. CDR3 in DNA: TGCGCCAGCACCGACCCAGGGGGCGCCAAGACCTACGAGCAGTACTTC. Translated, it gives CASTDPGGAKTYEQYF.

This chain joins TRBV18 and TRBJ2-3; tentative D call: TRBD1 (6 bases). Germline CDR1 is KGHSH and CDR2 is LQKENI. Trimming removed 1 base at V and 8 bases at J, with 7 bases between. The CDR3 covers 12 residues. CDR3 residues: CASSPQGGTQYF. CDR3 DNA sequence: TGTGCCAGCTCACCACAAGGGGGTACGCAGTATTTT.

The chain recombines TRBV6-1 with TRBJ1-2; tentative D call: TRBD1 (6 bases). This CDR3 is 12 amino acids long. Germline CDR1 is MNHNS and CDR2 is SASEGT. CDR3 nucleotides: TGTACCGAGGGGGAGTGGTTCTATGGCTACACCTTC. Translated: CTEGEWFYGYTF.

This chain uses TRBV9 with TRBJ1-1; D perhaps matches TRBD1 (6 bases). This CDR3 comprises 14 residues. Germline V gene lookup returns CDR1 SGDLS and CDR2 YYNGEE. Between the trimmed V and J ends, which lost 5 bases and 3 bases, there was a span of 14 bases. The CDR3 coding sequence is TGTGCCAGCAGGACAGGCTTGGGGGACACTGAAGCTTTCTTT. It translates to CASRTGLGDTEAFF.

This clone has just one count. The genes are TRBV29-1 and TRBJ1-1; tentatively, D is TRBD1 (5 bases). The CDR3 has 12 residues. Germline-derived CDR1 and CDR2 are SQVTM and ANQGSEA. V lost 4 bases and J lost 5, with 11 bases in between. CDR3 region: CSVVGAGTEAFF. The DNA of the CDR3 is TGCAGCGTTGTCGGGGCCGGGACTGAAGCTTTCTTT.

The CDR3 nucleotides read TGTGCCAGCAGTGACGTAGGGTGGGACATTCAGTACTTC. Amino acid sequence: CASSDVGWDIQYF. This chain links TRBV6-1 with TRBJ2-4, with unresolved D. The V end lost 3 bases, the J end lost 8 bases, and 11 bases lay between the germline ends. The CDR3 covers 13 residues. Germline V gene sequence: CDR1 MNHNS, CDR2 SASEGT.

This clone has only a few counts. The V gene is TRBV2, the J gene TRBJ2-7, with D unresolved. Germline CDR1 SNHLY, CDR2 FYNNEI. The CDR3 is 14 amino acids. The germline V and J ends were trimmed by 2 bases and 0 bases, with 8 bases remaining between them. CDR3 sequence: CASSESGSSYEQYF. CDR3 in DNA: TGTGCCAGCAGTGAATCGGGCAGCTCCTACGAGCAGTACTTC.

This chain uses TRBV7-6 with TRBJ1-3; weak D call: TRBD1 (6 bases). Germline V CDR1 and CDR2: SGHVS, FNYEAQ. This CDR3 comprises 15 residues. Trimming took 8 bases from V and 0 from J, leaving 14 bases between them. The CDR3 coding sequence is TGTGCCAGCGGCCACAGGGCGGCCTCTGGAAACACCATATATTTT. It specifies CASGHRAASGNTIYF.

The chain recombines TRBV5-1 with TRBJ1-2; D possibly corresponds to TRBD1 (6 bases). Trimming took 4 bases from V and 8 from J, leaving 12 bases between them. Germline V gene lookup returns CDR1 SGHRS and CDR2 YFSETQ. The CDR3 length is 12 residues. CDR3: CASSAGVGGYTF. In DNA form, the CDR3 reads TGCGCCAGCAGCGCAGGGGTGGGGGGCTACACCTTC.

The V gene is TRBV6-5, the J gene TRBJ1-2; a weak D match, TRBD1 (5 bases). Trimming took 2 bases from V and 6 from J, leaving 13 bases between them. Germline V gene data show CDR1 as MNHEY and CDR2 as SVGAGI. This CDR3 comprises 14 residues. As DNA, the CDR3 is TGTGCCAGCAGTTACCAAGGGGCAGCTGATGGCTACACCTTC. Its protein is CASSYQGAADGYTF.

The genes are TRBV27 and TRBJ1-2; no firm D call. Germline V gene sequence: CDR1 MNHEY, CDR2 SMNVEV (reference sequence). The CDR3 consists of 13 residues. Trimming took 5 bases from V and 3 from J, leaving 10 bases between them. This CDR3 reads CASSVGVDYGYTF. The CDR3 nucleotides read TGTGCCAGCAGTGTAGGCGTGGACTATGGCTACACCTTC.

This clone was seen a single time. J is TRBJ2-7 and V is TRBV9, with unresolved D. This CDR3 has 13 residues. The V and J ends lost 4 bases and 5 bases respectively, with 13 bases between them. CDR1 SGDLS and CDR2 YYNGEE come from the germline V gene. The CDR3, as DNA: TGTGCCAGCAGCCAAGGTTCAGCGAACGAGCAGTACTTC. This encodes CASSQGSANEQYF.

This clone was seen a handful of times. This chain links TRBV19 with TRBJ1-2; the D gene is possibly TRBD1 (5 bases). The V gene's germline CDR1 is LNHDA and CDR2 SQIVND (reference sequence). The CDR3 runs to 13 residues. Trimming took off 7 bases at V and 2 bases at J, with 11 bases between the two ends. In DNA form, the CDR3 reads TGTGCCAGTAAGGACACCTACAACTATGGCTACACCTTC. This gives the protein CASKDTYNYGYTF.

The rearrangement links TRBV6-1 to TRBJ2-7, with 11 bases matching TRBD1. Germline CDR1 reads MNHNS; CDR2 reads SASEGT. The trim removed 6 bases at V and 7 bases at J, leaving 8 bases unmatched. The CDR3 runs 14 residues. CDR3: CASRRDRGWGEQYF. The CDR3 DNA sequence: TGTGCCAGCAGGCGGGACAGGGGGTGGGGAGAGCAGTACTTC.

The rearrangement joins TRBV5-1 to TRBJ2-7, with D possibly TRBD2 on 5 matching bases. This CDR3 spans 15 amino acids. Trimming pared 4 bases from V and 2 bases from J, leaving 16 bases between. The germline CDR1 and CDR2 sequences are SGHRS and YFSETQ. CDR3 sequence (DNA): TGCGCCAGCAGCCGAGAGGGTAGCCTCACCTACGAGCAGTACTTC. Residues: CASSREGSLTYEQYF.

A few counts support this clone. The V call is TRBV18, the J call TRBJ1-1; tentatively, D is TRBD1 (5 bases). Germline CDR1 and CDR2: KGHSH and LQKENI. Trimming stripped 3 bases from V and 2 bases from J, with 10 bases between. The CDR3 runs 14 residues. The CDR3 nucleotides read TGTGCCAGCTCACCTAGTAGGGGAAACACTGAAGCTTTCTTT. Residues: CASSPSRGNTEAFF.